This TCR beta chain is from a study of T-cell memory formation after mild COVID-19. TCRdb reprocessed the 5' RACE reads via MiXCR and lists one record per CDR3 protein. The table records 450,000 to 650,000 distinct CDR3 sequences, about 22% of them present only once. The sequence derives from an adult woman who had mild COVID-19 (a few samples of this study predate the infection). Cell type and time point are not known. Sequenced sample: PBMCs or a T cell subset sorted from them (not recorded which).

The CDR3 protein is CASSPLGTGGELTQYF. As DNA, the CDR3 is TGTGCCAGCAGCCCTCTTGGGACAGGGGGCGAGCTGACCCAGTACTTC. This rearrangement joins TRBV2 to TRBJ2-5; 12 bases align to TRBD1. CDR1 SNHLY and CDR2 FYNNEI come from the germline V gene. The J segment lost 7 bases and the V segment lost 6 bases, leaving 12 bases of the junction unmatched. CDR3 length: 16 amino acids.